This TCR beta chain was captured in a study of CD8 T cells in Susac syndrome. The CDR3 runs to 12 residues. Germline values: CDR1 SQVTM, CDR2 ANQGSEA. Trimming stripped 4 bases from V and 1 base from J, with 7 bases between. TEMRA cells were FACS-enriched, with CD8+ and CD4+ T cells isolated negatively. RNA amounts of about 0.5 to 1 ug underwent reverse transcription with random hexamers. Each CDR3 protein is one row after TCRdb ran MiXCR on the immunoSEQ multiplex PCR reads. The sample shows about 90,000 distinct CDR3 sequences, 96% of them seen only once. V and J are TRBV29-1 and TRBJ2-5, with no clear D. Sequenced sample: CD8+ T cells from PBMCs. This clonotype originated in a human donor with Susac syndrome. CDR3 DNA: TGCAGCGTTGTCAGGTCCCAAGAGACCCAGTACTTC. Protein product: CSVVRSQETQYF.